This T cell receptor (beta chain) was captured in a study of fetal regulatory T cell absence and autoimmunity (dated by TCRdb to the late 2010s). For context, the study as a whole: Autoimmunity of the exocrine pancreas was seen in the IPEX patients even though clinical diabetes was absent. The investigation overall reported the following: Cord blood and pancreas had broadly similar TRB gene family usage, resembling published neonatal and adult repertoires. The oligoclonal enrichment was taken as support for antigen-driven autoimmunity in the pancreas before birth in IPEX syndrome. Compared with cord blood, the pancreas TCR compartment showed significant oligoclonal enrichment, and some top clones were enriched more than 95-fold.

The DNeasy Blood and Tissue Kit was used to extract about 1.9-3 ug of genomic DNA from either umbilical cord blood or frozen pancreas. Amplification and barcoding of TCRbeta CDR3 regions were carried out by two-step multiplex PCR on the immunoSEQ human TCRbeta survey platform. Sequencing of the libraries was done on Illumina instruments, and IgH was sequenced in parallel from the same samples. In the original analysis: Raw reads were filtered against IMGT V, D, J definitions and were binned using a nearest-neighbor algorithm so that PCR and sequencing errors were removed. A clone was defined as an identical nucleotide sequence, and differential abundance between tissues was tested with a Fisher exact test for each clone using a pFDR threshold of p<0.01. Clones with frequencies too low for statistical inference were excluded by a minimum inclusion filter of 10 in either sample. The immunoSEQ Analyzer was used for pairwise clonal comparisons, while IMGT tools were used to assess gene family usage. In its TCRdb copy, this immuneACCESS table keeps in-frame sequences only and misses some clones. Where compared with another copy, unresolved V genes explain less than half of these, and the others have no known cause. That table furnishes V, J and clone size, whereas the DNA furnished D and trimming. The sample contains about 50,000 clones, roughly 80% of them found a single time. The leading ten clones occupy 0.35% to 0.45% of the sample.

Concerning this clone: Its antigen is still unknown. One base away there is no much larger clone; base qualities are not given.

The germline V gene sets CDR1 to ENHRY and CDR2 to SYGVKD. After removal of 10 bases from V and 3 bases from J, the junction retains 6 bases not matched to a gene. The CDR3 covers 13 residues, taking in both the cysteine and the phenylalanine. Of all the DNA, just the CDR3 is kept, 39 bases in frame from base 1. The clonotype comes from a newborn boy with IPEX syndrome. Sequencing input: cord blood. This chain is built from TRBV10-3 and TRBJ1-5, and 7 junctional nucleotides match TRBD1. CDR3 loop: CATSTGYNQPQHF. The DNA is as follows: TGTGCCACCTCGACAGGGTACAATCAGCCCCAGCATTTT.